This TCR beta chain came from a study of beta chain features in type 1 diabetes. Since all of the isolated RNA was reverse transcribed, expressed TCRB transcripts were what got sequenced. TCRdb's copy holds only in-frame clones and misses some; the assay was immunoSEQ multiplex PCR. This repertoire shows 350,000 or so clones, around 19% found once; its top ten account for 0.044%. The V and J ends lost 8 bases and 2 bases, in that order; junction bases with no gene match: 5. CDR1 and CDR2 (germline): MNHEY, SMNVEV (reference sequence). CDR3 length: 15 amino acids. What was sequenced was naive CD4+ T cells from blood. The clonotype was recovered from a woman younger than 35 in good health. V gene TRBV27 combines with J gene TRBJ2-1, with 11 bases matching TRBD2. The CDR3: CASPRTSGPYNEQFF. The CDR3 nucleotides are TGTGCCAGCCCCAGGACTAGCGGGCCCTACAATGAGCAGTTCTTC.